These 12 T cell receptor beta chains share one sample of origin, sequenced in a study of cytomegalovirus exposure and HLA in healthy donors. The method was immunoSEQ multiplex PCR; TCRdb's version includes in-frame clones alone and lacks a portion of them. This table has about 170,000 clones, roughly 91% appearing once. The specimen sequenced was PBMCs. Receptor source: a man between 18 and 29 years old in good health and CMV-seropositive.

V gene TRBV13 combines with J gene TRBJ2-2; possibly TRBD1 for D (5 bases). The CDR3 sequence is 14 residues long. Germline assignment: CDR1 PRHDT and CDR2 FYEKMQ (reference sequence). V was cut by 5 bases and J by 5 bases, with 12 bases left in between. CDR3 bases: TGTGCCAGCAGCCAGTCCACAGGAACCGGGGAGCTGTTTTTT. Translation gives CASSQSTGTGELFF.

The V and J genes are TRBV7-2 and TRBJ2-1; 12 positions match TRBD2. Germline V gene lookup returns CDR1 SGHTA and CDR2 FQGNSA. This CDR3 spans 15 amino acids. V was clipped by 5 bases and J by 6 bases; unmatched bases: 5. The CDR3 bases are TGTGCCAGCAGCGCCTGGACTAGCGGGGCCAATGAGCAGTTCTTC. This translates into CASSAWTSGANEQFF.

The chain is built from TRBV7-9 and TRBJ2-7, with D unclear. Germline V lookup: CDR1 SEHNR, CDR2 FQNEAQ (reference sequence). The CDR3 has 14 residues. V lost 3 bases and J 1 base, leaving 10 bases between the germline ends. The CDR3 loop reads CASSFPAGSYEQYF. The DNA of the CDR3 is TGTGCCAGCAGCTTCCCGGCAGGATCCTACGAGCAGTACTTC.

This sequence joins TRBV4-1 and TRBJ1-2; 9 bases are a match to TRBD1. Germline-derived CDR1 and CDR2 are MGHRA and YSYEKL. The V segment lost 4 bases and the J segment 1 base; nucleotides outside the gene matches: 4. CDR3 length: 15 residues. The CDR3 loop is CASSRGQGNNYGYTF. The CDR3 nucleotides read TGCGCCAGCAGCCGAGGACAGGGGAATAACTATGGCTACACCTTC.

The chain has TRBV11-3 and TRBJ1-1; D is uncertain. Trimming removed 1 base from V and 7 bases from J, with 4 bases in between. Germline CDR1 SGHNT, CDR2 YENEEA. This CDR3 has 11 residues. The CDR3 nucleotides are TGTGCCAGCAGCTTAGGAGTTGAAGCTTTCTTT. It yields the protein CASSLGVEAFF. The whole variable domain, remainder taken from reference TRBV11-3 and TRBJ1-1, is EAGVVQSPRYKIIEKKQPVAFWCNPISGHNTLYWYLQNLGQGPELLIRYENEEAVDDSQLPKDRFSAERLKGVDSTLKIQPAELGDSAVYLCASSLGVEAFFGQGTRLTVV.

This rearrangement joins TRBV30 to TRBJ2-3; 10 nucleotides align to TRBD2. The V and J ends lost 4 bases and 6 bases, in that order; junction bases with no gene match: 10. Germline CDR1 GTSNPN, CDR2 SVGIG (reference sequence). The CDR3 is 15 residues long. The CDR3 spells CAWNGLAEHMDTQYF. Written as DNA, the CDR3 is TGTGCCTGGAATGGACTAGCGGAGCACATGGATACGCAGTATTTT.

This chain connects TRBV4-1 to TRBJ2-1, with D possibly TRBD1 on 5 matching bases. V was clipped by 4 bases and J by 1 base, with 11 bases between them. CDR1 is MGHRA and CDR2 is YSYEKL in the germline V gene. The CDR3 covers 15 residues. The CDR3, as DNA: TGCGCCAGCAGCCTGAGTAGGGGTTCCTACAATGAGCAGTTCTTC. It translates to CASSLSRGSYNEQFF.

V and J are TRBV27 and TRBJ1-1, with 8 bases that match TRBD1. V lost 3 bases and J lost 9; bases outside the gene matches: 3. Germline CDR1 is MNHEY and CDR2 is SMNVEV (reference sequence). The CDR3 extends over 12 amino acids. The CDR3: CASSFGQGKAFF. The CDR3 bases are TGTGCCAGCAGTTTCGGACAGGGAAAAGCTTTCTTT.

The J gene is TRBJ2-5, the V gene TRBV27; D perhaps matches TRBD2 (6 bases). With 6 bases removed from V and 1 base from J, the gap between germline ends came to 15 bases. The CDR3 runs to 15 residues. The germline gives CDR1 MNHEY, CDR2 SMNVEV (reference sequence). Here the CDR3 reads CASRRSGPRQETQYF. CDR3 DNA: TGTGCCAGCAGAAGGAGCGGGCCCCGCCAAGAGACCCAGTACTTC.

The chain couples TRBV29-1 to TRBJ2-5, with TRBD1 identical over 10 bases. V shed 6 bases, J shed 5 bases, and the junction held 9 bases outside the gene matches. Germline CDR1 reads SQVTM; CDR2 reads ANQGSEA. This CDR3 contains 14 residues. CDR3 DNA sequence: TGCAGCGTCCTCCAGACAGGGGGCGGCGAGACCCAGTACTTC. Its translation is CSVLQTGGGETQYF.

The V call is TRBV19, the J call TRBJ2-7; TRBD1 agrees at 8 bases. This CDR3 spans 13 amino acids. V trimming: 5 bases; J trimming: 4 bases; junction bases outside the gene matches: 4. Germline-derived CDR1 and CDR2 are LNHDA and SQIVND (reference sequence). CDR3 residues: CASSRQGQYEQYF. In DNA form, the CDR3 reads TGTGCCAGTAGTCGACAGGGGCAGTACGAGCAGTACTTC.

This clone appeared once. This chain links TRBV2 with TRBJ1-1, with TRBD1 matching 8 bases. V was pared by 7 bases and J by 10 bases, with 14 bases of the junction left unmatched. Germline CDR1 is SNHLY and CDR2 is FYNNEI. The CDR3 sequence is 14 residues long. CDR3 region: CASTLQGALIGAFF. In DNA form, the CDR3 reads TGTGCCAGCACCCTTCAGGGGGCGTTAATTGGAGCTTTCTTT.